Below are 28 T cell receptor beta chains sequenced from a single sample in a study of regulatory T cells in long-lasting Graves disease. To make TCR beta libraries, researchers used iRepertoire HTBI primers and Arm-PCR of CDR3 regions. TCRdb independently ran MiXCR on the multiplex PCR reads; one entry per CDR3 protein. Among under 500,000 distinct CDR3 sequences listed, 20% to 25% were seen once. Time point indicated: persistent/refractory GD, antithyroid drugs over 5 years with positive TRAb. Extracted RNA from PBMCs served as the source of the TCR library. The material sequenced was peripheral blood mononuclear cells (PBMCs), taken when the disease was refractory, from a patient treated with antithyroid drugs. These receptors all come from a female donor with Graves disease.

This clonotype was seen many times. This rearrangement joins TRBV28 to TRBJ1-1, with TRBD1 as a possible D gene (5 bases). Per germline, CDR1 MDHEN and CDR2 SYDVKM. CDR3 length: 13 amino acids. Trimming stripped 3 bases from V and 6 bases from J, with 11 bases between. CDR3 bases: TGTGCCAGCAGTTTGGACACAAGGGCTGAAGCTTTCTTT. Translated: CASSLDTRAEAFF.

This clonotype was counted only a few times. The gene calls are TRBV6-1 and TRBJ2-7, with D possibly being TRBD1 (6 bases). Germline CDR1 is MNHNS and CDR2 is SASEGT. This CDR3 is built from 14 residues. The V end was cut by 7 bases, the J end by 0 bases, with 13 bases between. The CDR3 sequence: CASTGAESSYEQYF. CDR3 nucleotide sequence: TGTGCCAGCACAGGGGCTGAGAGCTCCTACGAGCAGTACTTC.

This clonotype has only a few counts. The chain combines TRBV29-1 with TRBJ1-3; D gene unclear. The CDR3 consists of 13 residues. Trimming shortened V by 3 bases and J by 0 bases, and 6 bases separated the two germline ends. The germline V gene encodes CDR1 SQVTM and CDR2 ANQGSEA. This chain's CDR3 is CSVEESSGNTIYF. The CDR3 DNA follows: TGCAGCGTTGAGGAGAGCTCTGGAAACACCATATATTTT.

The chain employs TRBV20-1 and TRBJ1-6; weak D call: TRBD1 (5 bases). Germline V CDR1 and CDR2: DFQATT, SNEGSKA (reference sequence). Trimming cost V 3 bases and J 9 bases, with 18 bases left between them. The CDR3 runs 15 residues. CDR3 in amino acids: CSARGILGDASPLHF. The CDR3 region has the DNA TGCAGTGCTAGGGGGATCCTAGGGGATGCTTCACCCCTCCACTTT.

The chain uses TRBV6-1 and TRBJ2-2; no definite D call. The CDR3 is made up of 11 amino acids. The germline V gene encodes CDR1 MNHNS and CDR2 SASEGT. The V gene lost 11 bases and the J gene lost 7 bases, with 11 bases spanning the gap. CDR3 sequence reads: CAGFMGGELFF. The CDR3 DNA is TGTGCCGGTTTCATGGGCGGGGAGCTGTTTTTT.

The sample holds many counts of this clonotype. The chain is built from TRBV6-1 and TRBJ1-1; D is undetermined. This CDR3 contains 16 residues. CDR1 and CDR2 from the germline V gene are MNHNS and SASEGT. Trimming removed 2 bases at V and 1 base at J, with 14 bases between. Here the CDR3 reads CASSEPPLWGNTEAFF. In nucleotides, the CDR3 is TGTGCCAGCAGTGAACCACCCCTCTGGGGGAACACTGAAGCTTTCTTT.

There are many counts of this clonotype. V gene TRBV28 combines with J gene TRBJ2-7; 8 bases are shared with TRBD1. The V segment lost 8 bases and the J segment 7 bases; nucleotides outside the gene matches: 19. The CDR3 contains 16 residues. Germline loops: CDR1 MDHEN, CDR2 SYDVKM. The CDR3 region has the DNA TGTGCCAGCTACCCCGGTCTGTGGACAGGGACTTCGGAGCAGTACTTC. Translated, it gives CASYPGLWTGTSEQYF.

This clonotype was counted only a few times. V gene TRBV20-1 combines with J gene TRBJ1-2; tentative D call: TRBD1 (6 bases). This CDR3 comprises 14 residues. CDR1 and CDR2 from the germline V gene are DFQATT and SNEGSKA (reference sequence). V was cut by 6 bases and J by 4 bases, with 18 bases left in between. In DNA, the CDR3 is TGCAGTGCAGAACCGCAGGGGAATGTCTATGGCTACACCTTC. Its protein product is CSAEPQGNVYGYTF.

This clonotype was observed a few times. The chain links TRBV7-9 to TRBJ2-2, with D possibly being TRBD1 (5 bases). This CDR3 has 15 amino acids. V lost 8 bases, J lost 0 bases, and 13 bases lay in between. The germline V gene encodes CDR1 SEHNR and CDR2 FQNEAQ (reference sequence). In DNA form, the CDR3 reads TGTGCCAGCGGGGCGGTACGGACGAACACCGGGGAGCTGTTTTTT. Translation gives CASGAVRTNTGELFF.

This clonotype was counted a few times. This sequence joins TRBV29-1 and TRBJ1-2; 8 nucleotides align to TRBD1. Trimming at V came to 3 bases and at J to 4 bases, leaving 10 bases not matched to a gene. CDR3 length: 15 amino acids. Germline CDR1 and CDR2: SQVTM and ANQGSEA. The CDR3 sequence is CSVESGQGLGYGYTF. The CDR3 nucleotides read TGCAGCGTTGAGTCTGGACAGGGTTTGGGCTATGGCTACACCTTC.

Comments on this clonotype: A much more abundant neighbour one base away suggests this may be a read error. The chain carries TRBV5-5 and TRBJ2-5, with D possibly being TRBD2 (5 bases). Germline-derived CDR1 and CDR2 are SGHKS and YYEKEE (reference sequence). The CDR3 runs to 15 residues. This chain's CDR3 is CAGSWTDLYQETQYF. CDR3 bases: TGTGCCGGCAGCTGGACTGATCTGTACCAAGAGACCCAGTACTTC.

This clonotype has ten or more counts. The chain links TRBV28 to TRBJ2-7; D uncertain. This CDR3 is 13 amino acids long. The germline V and J ends were trimmed by 1 base and 3 bases, with 7 bases remaining between them. Germline V gene lookup returns CDR1 MDHEN and CDR2 SYDVKM. The DNA of the CDR3 is TGTGCCAGCAGTTTATTTATGGGCTACGAGCAGTACTTC. Amino acid sequence: CASSLFMGYEQYF.

Remarks on this clonotype: A read error is likely, as this CDR3 ends without the conserved phenylalanine or tryptophan. This sequence joins TRBV13 and TRBJ2-7; 8 bases align to TRBD2. There are 14 residues in the CDR3. Losses at the gene ends were 5 bases for V and 4 bases for J; bases not matched to a gene: 7. Germline V gives CDR1 PRHDT, CDR2 FYEKMQ (reference sequence). In DNA form, the CDR3 reads TGTGCCAGCAGCCTGAGCGGGAGTAGGTACGAGCAGTACCTC. The encoded protein is CASSLSGSRYEQYL.

The chain combines TRBV19 with TRBJ1-2; no definite D call. V dropped 5 bases and J dropped 4 bases, with 11 bases sitting between them. The CDR3 spans 13 residues. Germline CDR1 and CDR2: LNHDA and SQIVND (reference sequence). CDR3 region: CASSPRLLYGYTF. The CDR3 region has the DNA TGTGCCAGTAGTCCACGACTCCTCTATGGCTACACCTTC.

This clonotype was found many times. The chain carries TRBV2 and TRBJ2-5; D is undetermined. The CDR3 contains 13 residues. Germline assignment: CDR1 SNHLY and CDR2 FYNNEI. V dropped 7 bases and J dropped 5 bases, with 14 bases sitting between them. The CDR3 sequence is CASNELPPETQYF. Written as DNA, the CDR3 is TGTGCCAGCAACGAACTGCCCCCCGAGACCCAGTACTTC.

This clonotype was seen at least ten times. This chain uses TRBV6-2 or TRBV6-3 with TRBJ2-5; D is uncertain. Germline V gene data show CDR1 as MNHEY and CDR2 as SVGEGT. CDR3 length equals 15 residues. V lost 2 bases, J lost 1 base, and 11 bases lay in between. This CDR3 is CASSYTYITQETQYF. CDR3 DNA: TGTGCCAGCAGTTACACCTACATTACCCAAGAGACCCAGTACTTC.

The table lists this clonotype with many counts. This chain uses TRBV9 with TRBJ2-5; weak D call: TRBD2 (5 bases). The CDR3 is 14 residues long. Per germline, CDR1 SGDLS and CDR2 YYNGEE. Trimming removed 4 bases from V and 5 bases from J, with 15 bases in between. The CDR3 here is CASSPGVGQETQYF. Here the CDR3 DNA reads TGTGCCAGCAGCCCCGGGGTCGGCCAGGAGACCCAGTACTTC.

The sample holds many counts of this clonotype. The CDR3 reads CASSLKWVGEQYF. Here the CDR3 DNA reads TGTGCCAGCAGCTTAAAATGGGTTGGCGAGCAGTACTTC. The rearrangement links TRBV7-2 to TRBJ2-7; D gene uncertain. Germline-derived CDR1 and CDR2 are SGHTA and FQGNSA. The V end lost 2 bases, the J end lost 6 bases, and 11 bases lay between the germline ends. The CDR3 has 13 amino acids.

Many counts were recorded for this clonotype. The rearrangement joins TRBV25-1 to TRBJ2-5; 10 positions agree with TRBD2. CDR1 is MGHDK and CDR2 is SYGVNS in the germline V gene. The CDR3 contains 15 residues. The ends lost 8 bases at V and 1 base at J; junction bases unmatched: 7. The CDR3 DNA reads TGTGCCAGCTCTTCTAGCGGGGGAACCCAAGAGACCCAGTACTTC. It specifies CASSSSGGTQETQYF. Supplemented by reference TRBV25-1 and TRBJ2-5, the full variable domain reads EADIYQTPRYLVIGTGKKITLECSQTMGHDKMYWYQQDPGMELHLIHYSYGVNSTEKGDLSSESTVSRIRTEHFPLTLESARPSHTSQYLCASSSSGGTQETQYFGPGTRLLVL.

There are a few counts of this clonotype. The chain has TRBV20-1 and TRBJ1-5; no definite D call. The CDR3 extends over 16 amino acids. Germline assignment: CDR1 DFQATT and CDR2 SNEGSKA (reference sequence). Between the trimmed V and J ends, which lost 0 bases and 4 bases, there was a span of 16 bases. This CDR3 is CSARDPQDGWNQPQHF. CDR3 in DNA: TGCAGTGCTAGAGACCCTCAGGACGGGTGGAATCAGCCCCAGCATTTT.

This clonotype was picked up many times. The V gene is TRBV28, the J gene TRBJ2-5; 9 bases line up with TRBD2. The CDR3 loop spans 15 amino acids. V dropped 5 bases and J dropped 5; count of bases not matched to a gene: 9. CDR1 MDHEN and CDR2 SYDVKM come from the germline V gene. The CDR3 DNA follows: TGTGCCAGCAGTCCTTCGGGTAGCGGGAGCGAGACCCAGTACTTC. This translates into CASSPSGSGSETQYF.

This clonotype was detected many times. J is TRBJ2-2 and V is TRBV5-1; 7 nucleotides align to TRBD2. The CDR3 loop spans 12 amino acids. With 5 bases clipped from V and 7 bases from J, the junction kept 2 bases outside the gene matches. CDR1 is SGHRS, CDR2 YFSETQ, per germline. The CDR3 loop reads CASRREVGELFF. The CDR3 nucleotides are TGCGCCAGCAGACGGGAGGTCGGGGAGCTGTTTTTT.

This clonotype was counted a few times. The CDR3, as DNA: TGTGCCAGCAGCTTCGGACGACTAGCGGGAACCTACGAGCAGTACTTC. It yields the protein CASSFGRLAGTYEQYF. The V call is TRBV7-2, the J call TRBJ2-7, with 11 bases that match TRBD2. Germline CDR1 SGHTA, CDR2 FQGNSA. With 3 bases clipped from V and 2 bases from J, the junction kept 6 bases outside the gene matches. The CDR3 has 16 amino acids.

Of note for this clonotype: A read error is possible here, since a much larger clone lies one base away. The chain recombines TRBV5-8 with TRBJ2-7, with 7 bases identical to TRBD2. CDR3 length: 16 residues. Germline CDR1 reads SGHTS; CDR2 reads YDEGEE. The ends lost 9 bases at V and 5 bases at J; junction bases unmatched: 20. CDR3 DNA sequence: TGTGCCAACACCCTTGGTTTGAGACTAGCAATTGACGAGCAGTACTTC. This gives the protein CANTLGLRLAIDEQYF. Filled out from reference TRBV5-8 and TRBJ2-7, the complete variable domain reads EAGVTQSPTHLIKTRGQQATLRCSPISGHTSVYWYQQALGLGLQFLLWYDEGEERNRGNFPPRFSGRQFPNYSSELNVNALELEDSALYLCANTLGLRLAIDEQYFGPGTRLTVT.

The V and J genes are TRBV28 and TRBJ2-7; 7 bases are a match to TRBD2. Per the germline V gene, CDR1 is MDHEN and CDR2 is SYDVKM. Losses at the gene ends were 7 bases for V and 4 bases for J; bases not matched to a gene: 7. The CDR3 covers 13 residues. CDR3 in amino acids: CASTLGGDYEQYF. The CDR3, as DNA: TGTGCCAGCACCCTTGGGGGGGATTACGAGCAGTACTTC.

The sample holds many counts of this clonotype. The chain recombines TRBV27 with TRBJ2-7, with a possible D match to TRBD1 (6 bases). The CDR3 spans 15 residues. CDR1 MNHEY and CDR2 SMNVEV come from the germline V gene (reference sequence). The ends were cut back, 6 bases at V and 7 bases at J, with 22 bases in the middle. Here the CDR3 DNA reads TGTGCCAGCAGCCCCCAGGGCGACAGGTCGGGGGAGCAGTACTTC. Its protein product is CASSPQGDRSGEQYF.

V usage is TRBV5-1 and J usage is TRBJ1-4, with TRBD1 matching over 8 bases. After removal of 4 bases from V and 7 bases from J, the junction contained 9 bases not matched to a gene. CDR1 and CDR2 from the germline V gene are SGHRS and YFSETQ. CDR3 length equals 15 residues. CDR3 protein: CASSTQGTGIEKLFF. The CDR3 nucleotides are TGCGCCAGCAGCACACAGGGGACAGGCATTGAAAAACTGTTTTTT.

This clonotype turned up a few times. The V and J genes are TRBV6-1 and TRBJ2-5; D ambiguous. V was trimmed by 5 bases and J by 1 base, leaving 8 bases between them. Germline V gives CDR1 MNHNS, CDR2 SASEGT. This CDR3 has 13 amino acids. The CDR3 loop reads CASSRRVQETQYF. As DNA, the CDR3 is TGTGCCAGCAGTCGACGCGTCCAAGAGACCCAGTACTTC.